This T cell receptor (beta chain) was sequenced in a study of T cell repertoires in cytomegalovirus infection. On this clonotype itself: Its cognate antigen is unknown.

CDR1 SGHVS and CDR2 FNYEAQ come from the germline V gene. The CDR3 length is 15 residues. The V and J ends lost 5 bases and 7 bases, in that order; junction bases with no gene match: 9. Via MiXCR, TCRdb re-called the reads, giving one row per CDR3 protein. The table has about 770,000 distinct CDR3 sequences, roughly 28% seen once; the top ten hold approximately 14%. The clonotype comes from a human donor in good health (CMV status not recorded). Some clones in this sample may be carry-over from other donors' samples. Source: cultured CD8+ T cells from PBMCs, taken from culture after CMV antigen stimulation. The chain couples TRBV7-6 to TRBJ2-1; 9 bases map to TRBD1. The CDR3 protein is CASSHGQGFANEQFF. In DNA form, the CDR3 reads TGTGCCAGCAGCCATGGACAGGGGTTCGCAAATGAGCAGTTCTTC.